The following is a TCR beta chain sequence with its context. What it binds is not known. These data originate in a study of cytomegalovirus exposure and HLA in healthy donors. Study observations and caveats: There were reportedly fewer N-insertions in an Asian-associated ancestry cluster than the roughly 700-donor mean, in a later analysis.

A multiplex PCR was run with 60 Vbeta primers and 13 Jbeta primers. Some clones are missing from TCRdb's copy, which holds only in-frame ones; the method was immunoSEQ multiplex PCR. Seen here are 100,000 to 150,000 clones, roughly 79% observed once, and the top ten hold 0.9% to 1.2%. The CDR3 is 13 amino acids. Trimming cost V 7 bases and J 1 base, with 12 bases left between them. Germline assignment: CDR1 SQVTM and CDR2 ANQGSEA. Sequenced sample: PBMCs. The chain recombines TRBV29-1 with TRBJ2-3; TRBD2 is a possible D gene (7 bases). This TCR was recovered from a male donor in good health and CMV-seronegative. Here the CDR3 DNA reads TGCAGCGGGGAGGGGGTGGGCACAGATACGCAGTATTTT. Translating it yields CSGEGVGTDTQYF.